This TCR beta chain derives from a study of T-cell memory formation after mild COVID-19. CDR3 length: 13 amino acids. Trimming removed 6 bases at V and 4 bases at J, with 13 bases between. The V gene's germline CDR1 is SGHRS and CDR2 YFSETQ. MiXCR, run by TCRdb on the 5' RACE reads, gives a single entry per CDR3 protein. The sample lists about 150,000 distinct CDR3 sequences; around 27% were seen once. This clonotype showed up many times. The clonotype originates from an adult woman who had mild COVID-19 (a few samples of this study predate the infection). Cell type and time point are not known. Sequenced: PBMCs or a T cell subset sorted from them (not recorded which). The genes are TRBV5-1 and TRBJ1-1; D is unresolved. CDR3 nucleotide sequence: TGCGCCAGCACCCCCGGGGTAGGCACTGAAGCTTTCTTT. Residues: CASTPGVGTEAFF.